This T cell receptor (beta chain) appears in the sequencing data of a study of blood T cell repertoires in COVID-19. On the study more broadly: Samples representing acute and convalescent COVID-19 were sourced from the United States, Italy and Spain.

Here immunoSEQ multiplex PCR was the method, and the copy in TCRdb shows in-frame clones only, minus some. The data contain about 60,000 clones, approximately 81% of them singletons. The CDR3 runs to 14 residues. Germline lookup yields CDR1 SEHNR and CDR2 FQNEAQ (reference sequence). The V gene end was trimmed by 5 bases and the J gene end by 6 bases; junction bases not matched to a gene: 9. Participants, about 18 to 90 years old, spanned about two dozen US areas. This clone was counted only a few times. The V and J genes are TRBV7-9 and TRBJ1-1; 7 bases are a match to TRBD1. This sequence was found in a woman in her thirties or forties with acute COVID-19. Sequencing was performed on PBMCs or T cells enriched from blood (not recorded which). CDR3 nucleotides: TGTGCCAGCAGCCTGACAGGGCCAGCCGCTGAAGCTTTCTTT. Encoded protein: CASSLTGPAAEAFF.